These T cell receptor beta chains were read from a single sample in a study of T cell repertoires in aging, cancer and after chemotherapy. TCRdb processed the multiplex PCR reads anew with MiXCR; each CDR3 protein has one entry. The sample shows around 5,500 distinct CDR3 sequences, approximately 29% of them seen only once. The sequencing sample was made of blood. These receptors all stem from a human donor in good health. Both conserved end residues are part of each CDR3. Fields, in order: J gene, V gene, D gene, clone size, CDR3 DNA, CDR3 protein. The D gene is left open where the match is weak. Not all rows give a size; the values are once, few, many and, for expanded clones, a class.

j_gene: TRBJ1-2; v_gene: TRBV6-1; d_gene: -; abundance: few; CDR3nt: TGTGCCAGCAATCCAGGGGCGGGTGGCTACACCTTC; CDR3aa: CASNPGAGGYTF
j_gene: TRBJ2-1; v_gene: TRBV6-2/TRBV6-3; d_gene: -; abundance: few; CDR3nt: TGTGCCAGCAGTTCCCACTACGACTCCTACAATGAGCAGTTCTTC; CDR3aa: CASSSHYDSYNEQFF
j_gene: TRBJ1-1; v_gene: TRBV7-9; d_gene: -; abundance: few; CDR3nt: TGTGCCAGCAGCCGTGAGGCCAACACTGAAGCTTTCTTT; CDR3aa: CASSREANTEAFF
j_gene: TRBJ1-5; v_gene: TRBV20-1; d_gene: -; abundance: -; CDR3nt: TGCAGTGCTAGAGATAGATCGCGCTACGAGGGCGGTAGCAATCAGCCCCAGCATTTT; CDR3aa: CSARDRSRYEGGSNQPQHF
j_gene: TRBJ1-2; v_gene: TRBV7-6; d_gene: -; abundance: -; CDR3nt: TGTGCCAGCAGCTCCTACCCAGGGGACTCCTATGGCTACACCTTC; CDR3aa: CASSSYPGDSYGYTF
j_gene: TRBJ1-3; v_gene: TRBV12-3/TRBV12-4; d_gene: -; abundance: -; CDR3nt: TGTGCCAGCAGTGGGACTCAATCTGGAAACACCATATATTTT; CDR3aa: CASSGTQSGNTIYF
j_gene: TRBJ1-3; v_gene: TRBV24-1; d_gene: TRBD1; abundance: -; CDR3nt: TGTGCCACCAGTGACCCCCAGACAGGGGCGGGAAACACCATATATTTT; CDR3aa: CATSDPQTGAGNTIYF
j_gene: TRBJ1-2; v_gene: TRBV12-3/TRBV12-4; d_gene: TRBD1; abundance: -; CDR3nt: TGTGCCAGCAGAACAGGGGGGGGCTACACCTTC; CDR3aa: CASRTGGGYTF
j_gene: TRBJ1-3; v_gene: TRBV11-1; d_gene: -; abundance: -; CDR3nt: TGTGCCAGCAGCTCCCAGGACATTCGATCCTTTACGAGCTCTGGAAACACCATATATTTT; CDR3aa: CASSSQDIRSFTSSGNTIYF
j_gene: TRBJ2-5; v_gene: TRBV25-1; d_gene: -; abundance: -; CDR3nt: TGTGCCAGCAGTGAAGTCGGGGGTCAAGAGACCCAGTACTTC; CDR3aa: CASSEVGGQETQYF
j_gene: TRBJ1-1; v_gene: TRBV6-1; d_gene: -; abundance: few; CDR3nt: TGTGCCAGCATCGCACTCTGGACAGCGAACACTGAAGCTTTCTTT; CDR3aa: CASIALWTANTEAFF
j_gene: TRBJ1-1; v_gene: TRBV15; d_gene: -; abundance: -; CDR3nt: TGTGCCACCAGCAGAGAGGGGGTTCGGCGGGGGTTGGTCACTGAAGCTTTCTTT; CDR3aa: CATSREGVRRGLVTEAFF
j_gene: TRBJ1-2; v_gene: TRBV30; d_gene: -; abundance: few; CDR3nt: TGTGCCTGGACTACCCCGGGAGGCGTCTATGGCTACACCTTC; CDR3aa: CAWTTPGGVYGYTF
j_gene: TRBJ1-5; v_gene: TRBV27; d_gene: -; abundance: few; CDR3nt: TGTGCCAGCAGTCCTGCGCCCCAGCATTTT; CDR3aa: CASSPAPQHF
j_gene: TRBJ1-4; v_gene: TRBV28; d_gene: -; abundance: -; CDR3nt: TGTGCCAGCAGTCCCCCATGGGTTTTTAATGAAAAACTGTTTTTT; CDR3aa: CASSPPWVFNEKLFF
j_gene: TRBJ2-1; v_gene: TRBV27; d_gene: TRBD2; abundance: few; CDR3nt: TGTGCCAGCAGTTTTGGAGGCGGGAGGGACAATGAGCAGTTCTTC; CDR3aa: CASSFGGGRDNEQFF
j_gene: TRBJ1-2; v_gene: TRBV30; d_gene: -; abundance: few; CDR3nt: TGTGCCTGGAATGTGCTAACGGGGGGACAATCTGGCTACACCTTC; CDR3aa: CAWNVLTGGQSGYTF
j_gene: TRBJ2-3; v_gene: TRBV6-2/TRBV6-3; d_gene: TRBD2; abundance: -; CDR3nt: TGTGCCAGCAGTCCTTTAGCGGGTTGGGGCACAGATACGCAGTATTTT; CDR3aa: CASSPLAGWGTDTQYF
j_gene: TRBJ2-2; v_gene: TRBV12-3/TRBV12-4; d_gene: -; abundance: -; CDR3nt: TGTGCCAGCAGTTTAGGGGCCGGGGAGCTGTTTTTT; CDR3aa: CASSLGAGELFF
j_gene: TRBJ2-1; v_gene: TRBV28; d_gene: TRBD2; abundance: -; CDR3nt: TGTGCCAGCAGTTTATGGGGGGGGGATAATGAGCAGTTCTTC; CDR3aa: CASSLWGGDNEQFF
j_gene: TRBJ2-5; v_gene: TRBV11-1; d_gene: -; abundance: -; CDR3nt: TGTGCCAGCAGCCACGCGTGGGCCCAAGAGACCCAGTACTTC; CDR3aa: CASSHAWAQETQYF
j_gene: TRBJ1-1; v_gene: TRBV27; d_gene: TRBD1; abundance: -; CDR3nt: TGTGCCAGCAGGCCCGGGACAGCGAACACTGAAGCTTTCTTT; CDR3aa: CASRPGTANTEAFF
j_gene: TRBJ2-7; v_gene: TRBV5-3; d_gene: -; abundance: -; CDR3nt: TGTGCCAGCAGCCCGAATACCGGATCCGGCAATGGCCACGAGCAGTACTTC; CDR3aa: CASSPNTGSGNGHEQYF
j_gene: TRBJ2-6; v_gene: TRBV5-5; d_gene: -; abundance: medium-sized; CDR3nt: TGTGCCAGCAGCTTGGATCCGGGGGCTGGGGCCAACGTCCTGACTTTC; CDR3aa: CASSLDPGAGANVLTF
j_gene: TRBJ1-1; v_gene: TRBV5-4; d_gene: -; abundance: -; CDR3nt: TGTGCCAGCCGAAAGGCTGGTCTAGGTACTGAAGCTTTCTTT; CDR3aa: CASRKAGLGTEAFF
j_gene: TRBJ1-2; v_gene: TRBV29-1; d_gene: -; abundance: medium-sized; CDR3nt: TGCAGCGTTGAGCGGGGAACCTATGGCTACACCTTC; CDR3aa: CSVERGTYGYTF
j_gene: TRBJ1-1; v_gene: TRBV19; d_gene: TRBD1; abundance: few; CDR3nt: TGTGCCAGTAGTCTACAGGACAGGGGCCAACCAGCTTTCTTT; CDR3aa: CASSLQDRGQPAFF
j_gene: TRBJ1-5; v_gene: TRBV29-1; d_gene: -; abundance: medium-sized; CDR3nt: TGCAGCGGCTACACCCATGGGAGCAATCAGCCCCAGCATTTT; CDR3aa: CSGYTHGSNQPQHF
j_gene: TRBJ2-5; v_gene: TRBV7-6; d_gene: TRBD2; abundance: few; CDR3nt: TGTGCCAGCAGCTCCAGCGGGGGTGGAGAGACCCAGTACTTC; CDR3aa: CASSSSGGGETQYF
j_gene: TRBJ1-3; v_gene: TRBV15; d_gene: -; abundance: few; CDR3nt: TGTGCCACCAGCAGAGACAGGTCCCCTGGAAACACCATATATTTT; CDR3aa: CATSRDRSPGNTIYF
j_gene: TRBJ1-4; v_gene: TRBV19; d_gene: -; abundance: medium-sized; CDR3nt: TGTGCCAGTATCGAGGACAAGTATAATGAAAAACTGTTTTTT; CDR3aa: CASIEDKYNEKLFF
j_gene: TRBJ2-5; v_gene: TRBV30; d_gene: -; abundance: few; CDR3nt: TGTGCCTGGTCTACAGGGTTTGAAGAGACCCAGTACTTC; CDR3aa: CAWSTGFEETQYF
j_gene: TRBJ2-7; v_gene: TRBV29-1; d_gene: -; abundance: large; CDR3nt: TGCAGCGTAGCCAGCGGTGCCTACGAGCAGTACTTC; CDR3aa: CSVASGAYEQYF
j_gene: TRBJ1-5; v_gene: TRBV19; d_gene: TRBD1; abundance: few; CDR3nt: TGTGCCAGTAGTATAGGAGGGGGACAGGGACGCAATCAGCCCCAGCATTTT; CDR3aa: CASSIGGGQGRNQPQHF
j_gene: TRBJ1-1; v_gene: TRBV29-1; d_gene: -; abundance: medium-sized; CDR3nt: TGCAGCGTGGATGAAGCTTTCTTT; CDR3aa: CSVDEAFF
j_gene: TRBJ2-7; v_gene: TRBV15; d_gene: -; abundance: medium-sized; CDR3nt: TGTGCCACCAGCAGAGATCGGGACTACGAGCAGTACTTC; CDR3aa: CATSRDRDYEQYF